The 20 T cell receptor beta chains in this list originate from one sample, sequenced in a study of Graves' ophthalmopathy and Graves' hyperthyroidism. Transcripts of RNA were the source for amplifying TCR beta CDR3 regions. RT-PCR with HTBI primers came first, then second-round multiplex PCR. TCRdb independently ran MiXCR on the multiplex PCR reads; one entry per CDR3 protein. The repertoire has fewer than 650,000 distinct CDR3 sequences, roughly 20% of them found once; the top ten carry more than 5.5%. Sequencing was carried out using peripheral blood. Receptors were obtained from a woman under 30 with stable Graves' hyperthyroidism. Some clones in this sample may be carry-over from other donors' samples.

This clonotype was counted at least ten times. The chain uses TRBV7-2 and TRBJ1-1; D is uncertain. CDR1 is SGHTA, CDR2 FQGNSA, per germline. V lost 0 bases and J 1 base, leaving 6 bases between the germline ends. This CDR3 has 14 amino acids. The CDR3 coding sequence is TGTGCCAGCAGCTTAGCCGTACAGAACACTGAAGCTTTCTTT. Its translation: CASSLAVQNTEAFF.

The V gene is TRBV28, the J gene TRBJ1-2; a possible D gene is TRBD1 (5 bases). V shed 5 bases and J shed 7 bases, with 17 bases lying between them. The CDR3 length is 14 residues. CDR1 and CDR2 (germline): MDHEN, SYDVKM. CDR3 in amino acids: CASSTGRAGGGYTF. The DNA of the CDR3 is TGTGCCAGCAGTACAGGTCGCGCCGGGGGTGGCTACACCTTC.

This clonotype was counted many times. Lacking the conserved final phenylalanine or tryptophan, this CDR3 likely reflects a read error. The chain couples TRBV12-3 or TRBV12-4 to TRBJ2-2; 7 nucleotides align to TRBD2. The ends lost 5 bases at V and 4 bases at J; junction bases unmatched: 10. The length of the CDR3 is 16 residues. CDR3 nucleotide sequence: TGTGCCAGCAGTCCTACAGGCCAGCGGGGCACCGGGGAGCTGTTTTCT. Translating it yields CASSPTGQRGTGELFS.

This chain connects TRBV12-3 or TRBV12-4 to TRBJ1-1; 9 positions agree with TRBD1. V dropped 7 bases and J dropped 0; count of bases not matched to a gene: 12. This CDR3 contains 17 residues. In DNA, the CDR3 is TGTGCCAGCATTACTCGAGGGGGACAGGGTGTGAACACTGAAGCTTTCTTT. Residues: CASITRGGQGVNTEAFF.

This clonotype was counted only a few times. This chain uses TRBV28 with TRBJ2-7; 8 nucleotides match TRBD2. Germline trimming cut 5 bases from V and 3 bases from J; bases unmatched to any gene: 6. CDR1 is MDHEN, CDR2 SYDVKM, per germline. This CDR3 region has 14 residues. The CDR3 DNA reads TGTGCCAGCAGTCATGACAGCGGGAGCTACGAGCAGTACTTC. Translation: CASSHDSGSYEQYF.

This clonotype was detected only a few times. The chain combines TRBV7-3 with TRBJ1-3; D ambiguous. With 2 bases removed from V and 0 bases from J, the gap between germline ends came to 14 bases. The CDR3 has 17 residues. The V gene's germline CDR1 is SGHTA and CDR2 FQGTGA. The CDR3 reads CASSLWVKKSSGNTIYF. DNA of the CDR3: TGTGCCAGCAGCTTATGGGTAAAGAAGAGCTCTGGAAACACCATATATTTT.

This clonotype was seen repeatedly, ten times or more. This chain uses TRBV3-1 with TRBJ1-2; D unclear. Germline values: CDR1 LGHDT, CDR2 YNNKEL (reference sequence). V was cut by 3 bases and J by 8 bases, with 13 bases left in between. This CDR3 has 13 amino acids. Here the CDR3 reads CASSQSGFGGYTF. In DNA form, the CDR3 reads TGTGCCAGCAGCCAGTCCGGGTTCGGGGGCTACACCTTC.

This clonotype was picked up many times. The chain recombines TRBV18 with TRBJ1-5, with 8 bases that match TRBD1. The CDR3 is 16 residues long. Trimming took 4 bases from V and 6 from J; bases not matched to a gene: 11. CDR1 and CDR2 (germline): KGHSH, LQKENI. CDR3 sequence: CASSLPGQGVVQPQHF. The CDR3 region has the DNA TGTGCCAGCTCACTCCCAGGACAGGGTGTTGTTCAGCCCCAGCATTTT.

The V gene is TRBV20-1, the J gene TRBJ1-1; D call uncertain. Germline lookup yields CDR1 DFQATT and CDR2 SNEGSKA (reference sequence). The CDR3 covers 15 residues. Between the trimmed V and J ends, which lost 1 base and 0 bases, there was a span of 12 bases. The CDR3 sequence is CSARGPRSLNTEAFF. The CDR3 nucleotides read TGCAGTGCTAGAGGCCCTCGCAGTTTGAACACTGAAGCTTTCTTT.

The CDR3 loop is CASSLKENTEAFF. The CDR3 DNA follows: TGTGCCAGCAGTTTGAAGGAGAACACTGAAGCTTTCTTT. The chain couples TRBV12-3 or TRBV12-4 to TRBJ1-1, with unresolved D. V was shortened by 3 bases and J by 1 base, with 6 bases between the two germline ends. The CDR3 extends over 13 amino acids.

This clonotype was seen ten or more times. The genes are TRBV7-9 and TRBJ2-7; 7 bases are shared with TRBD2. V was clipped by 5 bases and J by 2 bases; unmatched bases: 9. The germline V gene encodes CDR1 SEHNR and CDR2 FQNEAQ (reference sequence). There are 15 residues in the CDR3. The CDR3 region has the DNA TGTGCCAGCAGCATAGGACTAGGAGGGACCTACGAGCAGTACTTC. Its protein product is CASSIGLGGTYEQYF.

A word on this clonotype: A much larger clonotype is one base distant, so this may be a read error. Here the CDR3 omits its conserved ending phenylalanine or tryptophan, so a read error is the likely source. This CDR3 is CSASPGPPNYGYTV. CDR3 DNA sequence: TGCAGTGCTAGTCCCGGGCCTCCTAACTATGGCTACACCGTC. The V and J genes are TRBV20-1 and TRBJ1-2; no clear D gene. This CDR3 has 14 residues. CDR1 and CDR2 (germline): DFQATT, SNEGSKA (reference sequence). Trimming cost V 3 bases and J 0 bases, with 11 bases left between them.

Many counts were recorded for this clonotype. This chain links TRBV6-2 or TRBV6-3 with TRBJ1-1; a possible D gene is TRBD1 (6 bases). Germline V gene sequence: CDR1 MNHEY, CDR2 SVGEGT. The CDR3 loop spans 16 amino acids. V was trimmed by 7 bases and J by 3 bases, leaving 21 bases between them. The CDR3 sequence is CASKTRRGGVDTEAFF. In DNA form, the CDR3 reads TGTGCCAGCAAAACAAGAAGGGGGGGGGTTGACACTGAAGCTTTCTTT.

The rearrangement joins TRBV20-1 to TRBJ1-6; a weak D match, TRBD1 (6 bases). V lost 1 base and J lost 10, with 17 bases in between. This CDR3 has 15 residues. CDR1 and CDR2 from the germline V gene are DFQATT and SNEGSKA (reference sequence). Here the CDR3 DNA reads TGCAGTGCTAGAGGAGGGTACAGGGTGCAGTCACCCCTCCACTTT. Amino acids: CSARGGYRVQSPLHF.

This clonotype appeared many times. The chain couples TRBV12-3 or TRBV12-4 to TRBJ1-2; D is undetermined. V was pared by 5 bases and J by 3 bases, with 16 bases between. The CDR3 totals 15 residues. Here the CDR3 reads CASSRTSNRYYGYTF. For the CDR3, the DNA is TGTGCCAGCAGTCGAACGTCAAATCGCTACTATGGCTACACCTTC.

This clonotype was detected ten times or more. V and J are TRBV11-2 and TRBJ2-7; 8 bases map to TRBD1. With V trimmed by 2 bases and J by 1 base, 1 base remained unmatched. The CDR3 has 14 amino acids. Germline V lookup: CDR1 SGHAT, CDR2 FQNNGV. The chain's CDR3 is CASSLRDRSYEQYF. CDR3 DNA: TGTGCCAGCAGCTTACGGGACAGGTCCTACGAGCAGTACTTC.

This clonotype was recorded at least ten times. The CDR3 bases are TGTGCCAGCAGCTTTAGCGGGCTAGCGGGAGGGGAGACCCAGTACTTC. Translating gives CASSFSGLAGGETQYF. The chain is built from TRBV7-9 and TRBJ2-5, with 12 bases fitting TRBD2. The ends lost 3 bases at V and 5 bases at J; junction bases unmatched: 7. The CDR3 spans 16 residues. Germline V gene data show CDR1 as SEHNR and CDR2 as FQNEAQ (reference sequence).

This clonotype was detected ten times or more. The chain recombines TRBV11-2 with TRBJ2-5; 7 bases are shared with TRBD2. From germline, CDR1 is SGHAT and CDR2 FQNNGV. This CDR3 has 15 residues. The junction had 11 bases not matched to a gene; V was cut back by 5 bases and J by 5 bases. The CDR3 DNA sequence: TGTGCCAGCAGCCTTTGGGCGGGAGCGAGGGAGACCCAGTACTTC. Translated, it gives CASSLWAGARETQYF.

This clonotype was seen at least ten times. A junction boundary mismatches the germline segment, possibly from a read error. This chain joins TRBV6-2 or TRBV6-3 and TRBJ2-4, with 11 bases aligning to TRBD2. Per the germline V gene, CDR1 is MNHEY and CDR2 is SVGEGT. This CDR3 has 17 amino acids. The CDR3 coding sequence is TGTGCCAGCAGCTTTCCTCTAGCGGGAGGCGCCAAAAACATTAAGTACTTC. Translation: CASSFPLAGGAKNIKYF.

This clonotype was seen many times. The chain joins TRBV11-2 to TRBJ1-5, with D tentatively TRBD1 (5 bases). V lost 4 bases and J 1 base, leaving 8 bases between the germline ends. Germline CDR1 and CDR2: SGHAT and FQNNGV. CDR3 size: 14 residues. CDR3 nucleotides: TGTGCCAGCAGCTGGGGGGGAAGCAATCAGCCCCAGCATTTT. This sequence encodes CASSWGGSNQPQHF.